This is a list of T cell receptor beta chains from one sample in a study of CD8 T cell repertoires and HIV-1 epitope variants. These TCRs' antigens remain unknown. The table came from immunoSEQ multiplex PCR; TCRdb's copy has only in-frame clones and leaves some out. The sample lists 5,000 or so clones, just over 65% occurring once. Sample: cultured CD8+ T cells derived from PBMCs. Source of these receptors: a male donor with HIV. CDR3s include the opening cysteine and the closing phenylalanine or tryptophan. A D gene is named only where the DNA matches it firmly. The size field is filled for only some rows; it gives once, few, many or a size class.

TRBV5-4	few	TRBD1	TRBJ1-1	TGTGCCAGCAGCCAGCAGGGGGGCACTGAAGCTTTCTTT	CASSQQGGTEAFF
TRBV27	-	TRBD2	TRBJ2-2	TGTGCCAGCCGCGAAACCCCGGGACTAGCGAACCTAAAGGGCACCGGGGAGCTGTTTTTT	CASRETPGLANLKGTGELFF
TRBV9	-	TRBD2	TRBJ2-7	TGTGCCAGCAGCGCAGGGACTAGCGGCTCCTACGAGCAGTACTTC	CASSAGTSGSYEQYF
TRBV5-5	few	-	TRBJ1-5	TGTGCCAGCAGCTTGGCCTGGCAGACTGGTCAGCCCCAGCATTTT	CASSLAWQTGQPQHF
TRBV9	-	-	TRBJ2-7	TGTGCCAGCAGCGCCCGGGGGGACAGCTCCTACGAGCAGTACTTC	CASSARGDSSYEQYF
TRBV5-4	-	TRBD1	TRBJ1-4	TGTGCCAGCAGCTCTGGGACAGGTGGAACTAATGAAAAACTGTTTTTT	CASSSGTGGTNEKLFF
TRBV2	-	TRBD2	TRBJ2-3	TGTGCCAGCAGTGAAGCGGGACTAGCGGGAGGGAGGACAGATACGCAGTATTTT	CASSEAGLAGGRTDTQYF
TRBV10-3	few	-	TRBJ1-2	TGTGCCATCAGTGGGGGCCTGGATGGAGGCTATGGCTACACCTTC	CAISGGLDGGYGYTF
TRBV5-6	once	TRBD2	TRBJ2-1	TGTGCCAGCAGCTTAGGGGCGGGGGGAAGTGAGCAGTTCTTC	CASSLGAGGSEQFF
TRBV2	-	TRBD1	TRBJ1-2	TGTGCCAGCACCTCGGAGGGACAGGGGGCGAATGGCTACACCTTC	CASTSEGQGANGYTF
TRBV6-5	-	-	TRBJ2-7	TGTGCCAGCAGTTACTCGGAGGGGAACCCCTACGAGCAGTACTTC	CASSYSEGNPYEQYF
TRBV10-2	medium-sized	-	TRBJ2-7	TGCGCCAGCGCCCCAGGCAGCCTTTGGGACGAGCAGTACTTC	CASAPGSLWDEQYF
TRBV19	-	-	TRBJ2-3	TGTGCCAGTACCCATACTAGTACGGGCACAGATACGCAGTATTTT	CASTHTSTGTDTQYF
TRBV28	-	-	TRBJ2-7	TGTGCCAGCAGTTTGGTACGGGTCTCCTACGAGCAGTACTTC	CASSLVRVSYEQYF
TRBV28	-	TRBD1	TRBJ2-4	TGTGCCAGCAGTTTGACGCGACAGGGGAACATTCAGTACTTC	CASSLTRQGNIQYF
TRBV30	-	-	TRBJ1-5	TGTGCCTGGAGTGTACGTGGTCTTCAGCCCCAGCATTTT	CAWSVRGLQPQHF
TRBV28	-	-	TRBJ2-7	TGTGCCAGCAAGAGCTTAACGAGCTCCTACGAGCAGTACTTC	CASKSLTSSYEQYF
TRBV29-1	-	TRBD2	TRBJ2-1	TGCAGCGGGGGTGGGCTCAGCGGGAGCTCCTACAATGAGCAGTTCTTC	CSGGGLSGSSYNEQFF
TRBV7-9	-	TRBD2	TRBJ2-1	TGTGCCAGCAGCCAATCCTCGGGGGGGCCGAATGAGCAGTTCTTC	CASSQSSGGPNEQFF
TRBV2	few	TRBD2	TRBJ2-7	TGTGCCAGCAGTACGGGACTAGCGGGAGTGGGCGCCTCCGAGCAGTACTTC	CASSTGLAGVGASEQYF
TRBV10-3	-	-	TRBJ2-7	TGTGCCATCAGTGAGTCTCGGGTCGAGCAGTACTTC	CAISESRVEQYF
TRBV27	once	TRBD2	TRBJ2-1	TGTGCCAGCAGTAGCACTAGCGGGAGTCCCTACAATGAGCAGTTCTTC	CASSSTSGSPYNEQFF
TRBV19	-	-	TRBJ2-7	TGTGCCAGTAGTTTTAGTGCTTTCAACGAGCAGTACTTC	CASSFSAFNEQYF
TRBV6-5	few	TRBD2	TRBJ2-7	TGTGCCAGCAGCCCGGGGGGGGGCGAGCAGTACTTC	CASSPGGGEQYF
TRBV14	-	-	TRBJ2-7	TGTGCCAGCAGCCAAGCGACCACAGGGACCTACGAGCAGTACTTC	CASSQATTGTYEQYF